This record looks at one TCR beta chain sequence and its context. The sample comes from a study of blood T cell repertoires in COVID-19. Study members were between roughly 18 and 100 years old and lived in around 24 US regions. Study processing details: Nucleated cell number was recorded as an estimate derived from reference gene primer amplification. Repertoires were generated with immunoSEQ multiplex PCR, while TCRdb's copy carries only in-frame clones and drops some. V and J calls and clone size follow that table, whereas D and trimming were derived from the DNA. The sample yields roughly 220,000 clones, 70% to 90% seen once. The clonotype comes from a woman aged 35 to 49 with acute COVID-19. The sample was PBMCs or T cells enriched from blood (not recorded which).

CDR3 bases: TGTGCCAGCAGCCAAGGATTGGAGCCGGGTGGCTACACCTTC. It encodes CASSQGLEPGGYTF. The rearrangement joins TRBV14 to TRBJ1-2; D is unresolved. Germline CDR1 reads SGHDN; CDR2 reads FVKESK. Trimming pared 1 base from V and 7 bases from J, leaving 13 bases between. CDR3 length equals 14 residues.